These 10 T cell receptor beta chains were all obtained from the same sample, sequenced in a study of blood T cells in healthy people across ages. Sample-barcoded 5' priming and a J-beta primer mix drove a second PCR of roughly 7 to 11 cycles. TCRdb re-called the 5' RACE reads with MiXCR, one entry per CDR3 protein. There are 1.5 million to 2 million distinct CDR3 sequences in the sample; 30% to 35% occur only once, and about 11% lies in the top ten. The source material was blood. Receptors originate from a woman younger than 45 in good health.

This clonotype is a singleton in its sample. For the CDR3, the DNA is TGTGCCAGCAGCTTCCCGGGGGGCAAGCAGTACTTC. It codes for CASSFPGGKQYF. V and J are TRBV7-2 and TRBJ2-7, with a possible D match to TRBD2 (7 bases). This CDR3 contains 12 residues. V gave up 3 bases and J gave up 8 bases, with 11 bases separating them. CDR1 is SGHTA, CDR2 FQGNSA, per germline.

This clonotype has a handful of counts. The chain joins TRBV6-5 to TRBJ2-2; 13 positions match TRBD2. Germline V gives CDR1 MNHEY, CDR2 SVGAGI. The CDR3 consists of 18 residues. V lost 0 bases to trimming and J lost 4 bases; unmatched junction nucleotides: 5. The CDR3 protein is CASSYSTSGRRGTGELFF. The CDR3 region has the DNA TGTGCCAGCAGTTACTCGACTAGCGGGAGGAGGGGCACCGGGGAGCTGTTTTTT.

V and J are TRBV27 and TRBJ2-7; D is possibly TRBD1 (6 bases). V was clipped by 9 bases and J by 0 bases, with 15 bases between them. Germline values: CDR1 MNHEY, CDR2 SMNVEV (reference sequence). The CDR3 totals 14 residues. CDR3 sequence (DNA): TGTGCCAGTCGGACGGGGACAAACTCCTACGAGCAGTACTTC. It is translated as CASRTGTNSYEQYF.

This chain links TRBV15 with TRBJ2-2; 9 nucleotides align to TRBD2. Germline loops: CDR1 LNHNV, CDR2 YYDKDF (reference sequence). The CDR3 covers 16 residues. Trimming removed 5 bases from V and 8 bases from J; junction bases left unmatched: 12. CDR3 sequence: CATSGASGGRAGELFF. For the CDR3, the DNA is TGTGCCACCAGCGGAGCTTCTGGCGGGAGGGCAGGGGAGCTGTTTTTT. Complete variable domain (other parts from reference TRBV15 and TRBJ2-2): DAMVIQNPRYQVTQFGKPVTLSCSQTLNHNVMYWYQQKSSQAPKLLFHYYDKDFNNEADTPDNFQSRRPNTSFCFLDIRSPGLGDTAMYLCATSGASGGRAGELFFGEGSRLTVL.

Written as DNA, the CDR3 is TGTGCCAGCAGCCTCGAGGGACTAGCGGGGGGCCATTACAATGAGCAGTTCTTC. This gives the protein CASSLEGLAGGHYNEQFF. The V call is TRBV7-9, the J call TRBJ2-1; 15 bases are a match to TRBD2. V lost 5 bases to trimming and J lost 4 bases; unmatched junction nucleotides: 9. CDR1 is SEHNR, CDR2 FQNEAQ, per germline (reference sequence). The CDR3 consists of 18 residues. Full variable domain (missing parts from reference TRBV7-9 and TRBJ2-1): DTGVSQNPRHKITKRGQNVTFRCDPISEHNRLYWYRQTLGQGPEFLTYFQNEAQLEKSRLLSDRFSAERPKGSFSTLEIQRTEQGDSAMYLCASSLEGLAGGHYNEQFFGPGTRLTVL.

DNA for the CDR3: TGTGCCTGGAGTAAACAGGGGGTTCAATCCTACGAGCAGTACTTC. It is translated as CAWSKQGVQSYEQYF. The chain joins TRBV30 to TRBJ2-7; 8 nucleotides align to TRBD1. The germline V gene has CDR1 GTSNPN and CDR2 SVGIG (reference sequence). V shed 2 bases, J shed 1 base, and the junction held 7 bases outside the gene matches. CDR3 length: 15 residues.

In this sample, this clonotype turned up once. The CDR3, as DNA: TGTGCCAGCAGTTACTCCGGGTACAATCAGCCCCAGCATTTT. It encodes CASSYSGYNQPQHF. The chain has TRBV6-5 and TRBJ1-5; D uncertain. V lost 0 bases, J lost 3 bases, and 6 bases lay in between. This CDR3 comprises 14 residues. The germline V gene has CDR1 MNHEY and CDR2 SVGAGI.

The chain carries TRBV20-1 and TRBJ1-4, with 9 bases lining up with TRBD1. Germline V gene data show CDR1 as DFQATT and CDR2 as SNEGSKA (reference sequence). J lost 8 bases, V lost 4 bases, and 5 bases had no gene match. This CDR3 is 13 amino acids long. The CDR3 loop reads CSANRGRREKLFF. For the CDR3, the DNA is TGCAGTGCTAACAGGGGGCGACGGGAAAAACTGTTTTTT.

The chain carries TRBV10-3 and TRBJ2-1; TRBD2 matches at 13 bases. Unmatched junction bases numbered 6, after V lost 2 bases and J lost 5 bases. This CDR3 has 17 amino acids. Germline CDR1 and CDR2: ENHRY and SYGVKD. The CDR3, as DNA: TGTGCCATCAGTGAGCCAGGACTAGCGGGGGATCACAATGAGCAGTTCTTC. It encodes CAISEPGLAGDHNEQFF.

V is TRBV4-1 and J is TRBJ2-7, with TRBD1 matching 7 bases. The V gene's germline CDR1 is MGHRA and CDR2 YSYEKL. CDR3 length: 16 amino acids. After removal of 3 bases from V and 4 bases from J, the junction contained 12 bases not matched to a gene. Here the CDR3 reads CASSQPTRDRTYEQYF. The DNA for the CDR3 is TGCGCCAGCAGCCAGCCAACGAGGGACAGAACTTACGAGCAGTACTTC.